This TCR beta chain emerged from a study of cytomegalovirus exposure and HLA in healthy donors. Both 60 Vbeta primers and 13 Jbeta primers went into the PCR. Using immunoSEQ multiplex PCR, the repertoire was profiled, and TCRdb retains in-frame clones only, with some absent. This table holds around 130,000 clones, approximately 75% found once. This TCR came from a man in his forties in good health and CMV-seronegative. Sequencing input: PBMCs.

The CDR3 here is CASSSQGTRQPQHF. CDR3 in DNA: TGTGCCAGCAGCTCACAGGGAACTAGACAGCCCCAGCATTTT. The chain uses TRBV5-6 and TRBJ1-5; maybe TRBD1 (6 bases). Germline V lookup: CDR1 SGHDT, CDR2 YYEEEE. The CDR3 runs to 14 residues. Deletions cut 3 bases from V and 7 bases from J, with 14 bases between.